A single TCR beta chain is shown here with its context. By way of CD45RO/CCR7/CD25/CD127/CD95/CD27, the CD4+ regulatory, stem cell-like memory, central memory and naive cells were sorted. This record comes from a study of beta chain features in type 1 diabetes. Expressed TCRB transcripts were sequenced, since all the RNA that had been isolated was reverse transcribed. TCRdb keeps only in-frame clones here, not all; method: immunoSEQ multiplex PCR. The sample records roughly 500,000 clones, approximately 28% being singletons. This TCR derives from a man between 18 and 29 years old in good health. The sample consisted of naive CD4+ T cells from blood.

The CDR3 spells CASSAGGNYGYTF. CDR3 bases: TGTGCCAGCAGTGCGGGGGGAAACTATGGCTACACCTTC. V and J are TRBV7-9 and TRBJ1-2; a possible D gene is TRBD1 (5 bases). From germline, CDR1 is SEHNR and CDR2 FQNEAQ (reference sequence). V lost 6 bases and J 2 bases, leaving 10 bases between the germline ends. The CDR3 extends over 13 amino acids.